This TCR beta chain was recovered during a study of patients and donors after allogeneic stem cell transplantation. One entry per CDR3 protein, called by TCRdb with MiXCR from the RT-PCR reads. The sample lists roughly 230,000 distinct CDR3 sequences, 12% to 15% occurring once. This clonotype turned up a few times. CDR3 length equals 18 residues. The germline CDR1 and CDR2 sequences are MNHEY and SVGAGI. V was pared by 0 bases and J by 3 bases, with 10 bases of the junction left unmatched. The rearrangement links TRBV6-5 to TRBJ2-1; 8 bases are a match to TRBD2. Input material: blood, either unsorted or a sorted T cell fraction (not recorded which). The sequence was obtained from a human donor who was either an allogeneic HSCT recipient or a stem cell or donor lymphocyte infusion donor (not recorded which). It is not recorded whose cells these are; they may come from a transplant donor. The CDR3 spells CASSYSFIGGGLYNEQFF. The CDR3 region has the DNA TGTGCCAGCAGTTACTCGTTTATCGGGGGGGGGCTCTACAATGAGCAGTTCTTC.